The clone carrying this T cell receptor beta chain was observed at least ten times. This record comes from a study of regulatory T cells in long-lasting Graves disease. V shed 0 bases, J shed 9 bases, and the junction held 10 bases outside the gene matches. This CDR3 has 17 residues. In germline, CDR1 is MNHEY, CDR2 SVGAGI. Time point defined: newly diagnosed GD, antithyroid drugs for less than 3 months. There was RNA extracted from PBMCs, and the TCR library was made from it. Investigators prepared the TCR beta libraries by applying iRepertoire HTBI primers and Arm-PCR of CDR3 regions. TCRdb called the multiplex PCR reads again in MiXCR, with one record for every CDR3 protein. The sample carries under 450,000 distinct CDR3 sequences, over 9.5% recorded once. This sample was shared with a second study, whose subject was T cells in Graves' hyperthyroidism and ophthalmopathy. That investigation notes: RT-PCR in the first round (using the HTBI primer set) targeted the TCR CDR3. Researchers report that a 13 V-J model separated ophthalmopathy from stable hyperthyroidism.

The origin of this receptor is a woman aged 18 to 35 with Graves disease. The V and J genes are TRBV6-5 and TRBJ2-1, with 11 bases aligning to TRBD2. Material: peripheral blood mononuclear cells (PBMCs), obtained at new diagnosis, from a patient treated with antithyroid drugs. Here the CDR3 reads CASSYSNPSGGTGEQFF. The CDR3 DNA reads as TGTGCCAGCAGTTACTCGAACCCTAGCGGGGGGACGGGTGAGCAGTTCTTC.